This T cell receptor beta chain was recovered during a study of response to subunit inactivated influenza vaccine. This CDR3 is built from 15 residues. The germline V and J ends were trimmed by 11 bases and 1 base, with 18 bases remaining between them. In germline, CDR1 is KGHDR, CDR2 SFDVKD. This clonotype was seen a handful of times. TCRdb re-analysed the RT-PCR reads in MiXCR, keeping a single row per CDR3 protein. The sample holds fewer than 700,000 distinct CDR3 sequences; 10% to 15% are singletons and the top ten take approximately 14%. This rearrangement joins TRBV24-1 to TRBJ2-3, with D tentatively TRBD2 (6 bases). Sequences were derived from PBMCs from blood, sampled more than 35 days after vaccination. The TCR originated in a man aged 45-60 years who received an inactivated influenza vaccine. CDR3 amino acids: CARTGDGGGTDTQYF. CDR3 coding DNA: TGTGCCAGGACGGGGGACGGAGGGGGCACAGATACGCAGTATTTT.